This T cell receptor (beta chain) was obtained from a study of OX40 agonist ivuxolimab in advanced cancers. This clone was seen once. The method was immunoSEQ multiplex PCR; TCRdb's version includes in-frame clones alone and lacks a portion of them. This sample has about 83,000 clones, with 75% to 95% found just once. Germline V gene data show CDR1 as MDHEN and CDR2 as SYDVKM. V lost 6 bases to trimming and J lost 0 bases; unmatched junction nucleotides: 2. The length of the CDR3 is 15 residues. The rearrangement links TRBV28 to TRBJ1-6; TRBD1 agrees at 7 bases. This clonotype was obtained from an adult with an advanced solid tumor such as melanoma, head and neck, liver or kidney cancer. The source material was CD4+ or CD8+ T cells sorted from blood, sampled in a trial of the OX40 agonist ivuxolimab. CDR3 region: CASSTGASYNSPLHF. In DNA form, the CDR3 reads TGTGCCAGCAGCACAGGGGCCTCCTATAATTCACCCCTCCACTTT.